This T cell receptor (beta chain) appears in the sequencing data of a study of regulatory T cells in long-lasting Graves disease (dated by TCRdb to the early 2020s). About the full investigation: In the newly diagnosed Graves' disease group, patients had been taking antithyroid drugs for less than 3 months. This study used TCR sequencing and RNA sequencing of peripheral blood to compare persistent Graves' disease patients against newly diagnosed Graves' disease patients. The study was registered as a clinical trial and conducted in China. TCR sequencing covered approximately 13 persistent and some 20 newly diagnosed Graves' disease patients, some 35 samples in total.

Summary of the overall study and its limitations: Compared with newly diagnosed patients, patients with persistent Graves' disease had lower TCR Shannon entropy and fewer highly expanded clones, which suggests clonal expansion. TRBV28, TRBJ1-2 and TRBJ2-5 were preferentially used in persistent disease, while TRBV20-1 and TRBJ2-1 were favored in newly diagnosed disease. More public clonotypes were shared among persistent patients (under 3,000) than among newly diagnosed patients (roughly 1,000). Sequencing and analysis were limited to the TCR beta chain. The small sample size was acknowledged by the authors as a limitation that may reduce accuracy. The study examined only peripheral blood because the primary lesion, thyroid tissue, could not be accessed.

The time point label of this sample denotes: newly diagnosed GD, antithyroid drugs for less than 3 months. For both TCR sequencing and RNA sequencing, RNA was extracted from PBMCs in TRIzol. The diagnosis of Graves' disease followed American Thyroid Association guidelines. Recruitment of patients was carried out at an endocrinology department in Xi'an, China. Each patient gave 7.5 to 10 milliliters of peripheral blood, collected in an EDTA anticoagulant tube. Ficoll Paque Plus density gradient separation was used to isolate PBMCs, and no additional T cell sorting was done. An Agilent 2100 Bioanalyzer and agarose gel were used to check RNA quality, and a NanoDrop 2000 was used to measure RNA concentration. The library was produced with multiplex PCR. The sequencer listed for this sample is Illumina HiSeq 4000. To build TCR beta libraries, CDR3 regions were amplified by Arm-PCR using iRepertoire HTBI primers. Before sequencing, the PCR products underwent gel purification. On the study's bioinformatics: A total of 62 TRBV and 14 TRBJ segments were identified across samples and were used for gene usage analysis of CDR3 amino acid clonotypes. COPE and FqMerger were used to merge the filtered high-quality paired reads into contigs. BLAST was used to align contigs to IMGT TRBV, TRBD and TRBJ reference genes, with CDR3 defined following IMGT. Highly expanded clones were defined as clonotypes with a frequency above 0.1%. Shannon entropy was used to measure repertoire diversity, and the Gini coefficient was used to measure V-J evenness. Public clonotypes were defined as clonotypes shared by more than one individual. Through fastp at Q25 and MiXCR, TCRdb rebuilt clones from the public reads, retaining in-frame beta chains. Every distinct CDR3 protein forms one entry, paired with its most common genes and DNA. For this entry, the V and J calls and clone size follow TCRdb and not the study's own pipeline. Recorded for this sample are 300,000 to 400,000 distinct CDR3 sequences; around 15% of them occurred a single time. The ten largest make up 22% of the sample.

This clonotype showed up many times. Its cognate antigen has yet to be identified. No clone much larger than this one lies a single base away; base qualities are absent. The germline V gene (reference sequence) specifies LGHDT as CDR1 and YNNKEL as CDR2. The germline ends are 9 bases apart after V is trimmed by 0 bases and J by 4 bases. The CDR3 starts with the cysteine, ends with the phenylalanine, and has 14 residues. Solely the CDR3 DNA is kept, with 42 bases framed from the first base. This TCR came from a female donor with Graves disease. The sequence is built from TRBV3-1 and TRBJ2-5; the D element could tentatively be TRBD1 or TRBD2, as 5 bases agree for each. The sample here was peripheral blood mononuclear cells (PBMCs), taken at new diagnosis, from a patient treated with antithyroid drugs. The CDR3 has the sequence CASSQDVGRETQYF. The nucleotide sequence is TGTGCCAGCAGCCAAGACGTGGGACGAGAGACCCAGTACTTC.